A single sample gave rise to the 15 T cell receptor beta chains below, sequenced in a study of CD8 T cells in Susac syndrome. Reverse transcription of roughly 0.45 to 1 ug RNA was performed with random hexamers. Each CDR3 protein is one row after TCRdb ran MiXCR on the immunoSEQ multiplex PCR reads. The table includes about 71,000 distinct CDR3 sequences, 96% detected once. The sample comprised CD4+ T cells from PBMCs. These receptors were obtained from a human donor with multiple sclerosis.

The chain recombines TRBV19 with TRBJ1-6; possibly TRBD1 for D (5 bases). The V gene lost 8 bases and the J gene lost 10 bases, with 18 bases spanning the gap. The germline gives CDR1 LNHDA, CDR2 SQIVND (reference sequence). This CDR3 contains 14 residues. CDR3 nucleotides: TGTGCCAGTGGAAGACAGTCGACAGCGTCACCCCTCCACTTT. Translated, it gives CASGRQSTASPLHF.

V is TRBV12-3 or TRBV12-4 and J is TRBJ2-7; the match to TRBD1 covers 7 bases. The J segment lost 4 bases and the V segment lost 5 bases, leaving 5 bases of the junction unmatched. The CDR3 contains 13 residues. The CDR3 DNA follows: TGTGCCAGCAGTCCCTCGACAGGGTACGAGCAGTACTTC. Translation gives CASSPSTGYEQYF.

This chain links TRBV7-2 with TRBJ1-5; possibly TRBD1 for D (6 bases). CDR1 SGHTA and CDR2 FQGNSA come from the germline V gene. The ends were cut back, 4 bases at V and 0 bases at J, with 10 bases in the middle. CDR3 length: 15 residues. The CDR3 here is CASSWDTTSNQPQHF. The CDR3 nucleotides are TGTGCCAGCAGCTGGGACACCACTAGCAATCAGCCCCAGCATTTT.

CDR3 residues: CATSDFYGSADTQYF. CDR3 bases: TGTGCCACCAGTGATTTCTACGGTTCGGCAGATACGCAGTATTTT. The chain combines TRBV24-1 with TRBJ2-3, with D unclear. CDR3 size: 15 residues. Germline V gives CDR1 KGHDR, CDR2 SFDVKD. V shed 1 base and J shed 4 bases, with 11 bases lying between them.

The V gene is TRBV20-1, the J gene TRBJ1-1, with D possibly being TRBD1 (6 bases). The CDR3 loop spans 11 amino acids. V lost 5 bases and J 7 bases, leaving 11 bases between the germline ends. CDR1 and CDR2 (germline): DFQATT, SNEGSKA (reference sequence). CDR3 nucleotide sequence: TGCAGTGCTCTTACAGGGTTTGAAGCTTTCTTT. Its translation: CSALTGFEAFF.

The chain combines TRBV29-1 with TRBJ2-3, with D possibly TRBD2 on 6 matching bases. Germline CDR1 is SQVTM and CDR2 is ANQGSEA. The V end lost 4 bases, the J end lost 4 bases, and 21 bases lay between the germline ends. This CDR3 region has 16 residues. The CDR3 coding sequence is TGCAGCGTTGCGGGTCAGGGCGGGGCGGGCGCAGATACGCAGTATTTT. Its protein product is CSVAGQGGAGADTQYF.

J is TRBJ2-5 and V is TRBV27; 11 bases line up with TRBD1. Germline values: CDR1 MNHEY, CDR2 SMNVEV (reference sequence). The CDR3 loop spans 15 amino acids. V gave up 7 bases and J gave up 5 bases; unmatched junction bases: 9. CDR3: CASTGTGGTRETQYF. The DNA for the CDR3 is TGTGCCAGCACCGGGACAGGGGGTACTCGGGAGACCCAGTACTTC.

This chain joins TRBV11-3 and TRBJ1-1; D remains unclear. The CDR3 runs to 14 residues. V lost 3 bases and J 1 base, leaving 9 bases between the germline ends. CDR1 and CDR2 (germline): SGHNT, YENEEA. The CDR3 DNA sequence: TGTGCCAGCAGCTTGGTGGAGGGGAACACTGAAGCTTTCTTT. Its protein is CASSLVEGNTEAFF.

The chain joins TRBV18 to TRBJ1-1, with D perhaps matching TRBD1 (5 bases). With 0 bases removed from V and 1 base from J, the gap between germline ends came to 12 bases. The CDR3 totals 16 residues. The V gene's germline CDR1 is KGHSH and CDR2 LQKENI. CDR3 protein: CASSPPTGTGNTEAFF. The CDR3 nucleotides are TGTGCCAGCTCACCACCAACCGGGACGGGGAACACTGAAGCTTTCTTT. Supplemented by reference TRBV18 and TRBJ1-1, the full variable domain reads NAGVMQNPRHLVRRRGQEARLRCSPMKGHSHVYWYRQLPEEGLKFMVYLQKENIIDESGMPKERFSAEFPKEGPSILRIQQVVRGDSAAYFCASSPPTGTGNTEAFFGQGTRLTVV.

The chain recombines TRBV12-3 or TRBV12-4 with TRBJ1-2; TRBD1 might be the D (5 bases). The CDR3 is 15 amino acids. Trimming stripped 5 bases from V and 2 bases from J, with 15 bases between. The CDR3, as DNA: TGTGCCAGCAGTCGAGGTGGGGGTCTGAACTATGGCTACACCTTC. Translation: CASSRGGGLNYGYTF.

This sequence joins TRBV10-3 and TRBJ2-1, with D tentatively TRBD1 or TRBD2 (5 bases each). V lost 10 bases and J 5 bases, leaving 18 bases between the germline ends. CDR1 and CDR2 from the germline V gene are ENHRY and SYGVKD. The CDR3 length is 14 residues. CDR3: CAKTQEATDNEQFF. The CDR3 bases are TGTGCCAAGACACAGGAGGCGACGGACAATGAGCAGTTCTTC.

The chain carries TRBV15 and TRBJ2-7; D perhaps matches TRBD2 (5 bases). The ends were cut back, 0 bases at V and 5 bases at J, with 8 bases in the middle. The CDR3 is 13 amino acids. The germline gives CDR1 LNHNV, CDR2 YYDKDF (reference sequence). In DNA form, the CDR3 reads TGTGCCACCAGCAGAGATACCGGGGACGAGCAGTACTTC. Its protein product is CATSRDTGDEQYF.

The J gene is TRBJ2-1, the V gene TRBV6-5, with TRBD1 identical over 7 bases. The germline V gene encodes CDR1 MNHEY and CDR2 SVGAGI. Germline trimming cut 6 bases from V and 7 bases from J; bases unmatched to any gene: 12. The length of the CDR3 is 15 residues. The CDR3 here is CASRKTRTGGNEQFF. The CDR3 DNA is TGTGCCAGCAGGAAAACCCGGACAGGTGGTAATGAGCAGTTCTTC.

V and J are TRBV12-3 or TRBV12-4 and TRBJ1-2, with TRBD1 matching over 7 bases. CDR3 size: 14 residues. V was clipped by 6 bases and J by 12 bases; unmatched bases: 16. The CDR3 spells CASRASSTGSVNTF. CDR3 DNA sequence: TGTGCCAGCAGGGCATCTTCGACAGGGTCGGTCAACACCTTC.

The V gene is TRBV20-1, the J gene TRBJ2-3; 10 bases agree with TRBD2. Germline CDR1 is DFQATT and CDR2 is SNEGSKA (reference sequence). The CDR3 is 16 residues long. Unmatched junction bases numbered 10, after V lost 3 bases and J lost 4 bases. DNA for the CDR3: TGCAGTGCTAGCGCCACAGGACTAGCGGTCGCAGATACGCAGTATTTT. This translates into CSASATGLAVADTQYF.